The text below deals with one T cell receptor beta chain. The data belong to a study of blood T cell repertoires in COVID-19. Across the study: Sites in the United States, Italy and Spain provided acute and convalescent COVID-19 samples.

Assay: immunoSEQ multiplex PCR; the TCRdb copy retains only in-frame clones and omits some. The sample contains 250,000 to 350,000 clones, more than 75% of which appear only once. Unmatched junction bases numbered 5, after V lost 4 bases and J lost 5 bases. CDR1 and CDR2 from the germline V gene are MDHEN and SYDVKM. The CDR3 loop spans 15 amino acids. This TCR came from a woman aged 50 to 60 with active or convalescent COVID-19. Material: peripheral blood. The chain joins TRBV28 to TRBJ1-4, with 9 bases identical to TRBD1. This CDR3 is CASSSSGTGNEKLFF. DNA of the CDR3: TGTGCCAGCAGTTCCTCCGGGACAGGGAATGAAAAACTGTTTTTT.